Listed below are T cell receptor beta chains from one sample, sequenced in a study of Ad26.COV2.S vaccination and SARS-CoV-2 variants. The method was immunoSEQ multiplex PCR; TCRdb's version includes in-frame clones alone and lacks a portion of them. The sample has roughly 320,000 clones; roughly 84% are singletons. The sequencing used peripheral blood, collected in a trial of Ad26.COV2.S vaccine versus placebo. The receptors were sampled from a person aged 18-60 years who received the Ad26.COV2.S COVID-19 vaccine or a placebo. Both conserved end residues are part of each CDR3. D genes are given only for firm matches. Where a row states a size, it is once, few, many or the class of an expanded clone; other rows omit it.

>NA|NA|TRBV11-2|TRBJ2-5
CASTQNRAGTGETQYF
TGTGCCAGCACCCAGAATAGGGCAGGAACCGGGGAGACCCAGTACTTC
>NA|once|TRBV3-1/TRBV3-2|TRBJ2-7
CASSQEDEQYF
TGTGCCAGCAGCCAAGAGGACGAGCAGTACTTC
>NA|NA|TRBV3-1/TRBV3-2|TRBJ2-3
CASSQTGTSTDTQYF
TGTGCCAGCAGCCAGACAGGGACTAGCACAGATACGCAGTATTTT
>TRBD1|NA|TRBV25-1|TRBJ1-2
CASSYRDRPPGYTF
TGTGCCAGCAGTTACAGGGACAGGCCCCCTGGCTACACCTTC
>NA|NA|TRBV7-2|TRBJ2-3
CASSLASSTDTQYF
TGTGCCAGCAGCTTAGCGTCCAGCACAGATACGCAGTATTTT
>TRBD1|NA|TRBV19|TRBJ1-1
CASSSRQGKEAFF
TGTGCCAGTAGTAGCCGACAGGGGAAAGAAGCTTTCTTT
>TRBD1|NA|TRBV10-3|TRBJ1-5
CAISERTGNQPQHF
TGTGCCATCAGTGAAAGGACAGGGAATCAGCCCCAGCATTTT
>NA|NA|TRBV7-8|TRBJ2-1
CASSLGRIINEQFF
TGTGCCAGCAGCTTAGGCCGGATTATCAATGAGCAGTTCTTC
>TRBD1|few|TRBV15|TRBJ2-3
CATSGDSKRGGVGTQYF
TGTGCCACCAGTGGGGACAGTAAAAGGGGTGGAGTGGGAACGCAGTATTTT
>NA|NA|TRBV9|TRBJ1-4
CASSGHSATNEKLFF
TGTGCCAGCAGCGGACACAGTGCAACTAATGAAAAACTGTTTTTT
>TRBD1|NA|TRBV29-1|TRBJ1-2
CSVETGINYGYTF
TGCAGCGTTGAGACAGGGATAAACTATGGCTACACCTTC
>TRBD1|NA|TRBV9|TRBJ2-1
CASSARQGTYNEQFF
TGTGCCAGCAGCGCCAGACAGGGCACCTACAATGAGCAGTTCTTC
>NA|NA|TRBV6-4|TRBJ2-6
CASSTQGSGANVLTF
TGTGCCAGCAGTACCCAGGGCTCTGGGGCCAACGTCCTGACTTTC
>NA|NA|TRBV30|TRBJ1-2
CAWTKVVAGSGYTF
TGTGCCTGGACCAAGGTAGTGGCAGGGAGCGGCTACACCTTC
>NA|few|TRBV27|TRBJ1-2
CASSPRDPGYGYTF
TGTGCCAGCAGTCCCAGGGATCCGGGCTATGGCTACACCTTC
>NA|NA|TRBV5-1|TRBJ2-3
CASSLETGGPDTQYF
TGCGCCAGCAGCTTGGAGACCGGGGGTCCCGATACGCAGTATTTT
>TRBD2|NA|TRBV27|TRBJ2-3
CASSYPSGGTDTQYF
TGTGCCAGCAGTTATCCTAGCGGGGGAACAGATACGCAGTATTTT
>NA|once|TRBV6-5|TRBJ2-1
CASSYSNRGAHNEQFF
TGTGCCAGCAGTTACTCGAACCGGGGCGCCCACAATGAGCAGTTCTTC
>TRBD2|NA|TRBV10-3|TRBJ2-3
CAISERLAGAVDTQYF
TGTGCCATCAGTGAGCGACTAGCGGGGGCGGTAGATACGCAGTATTTT
>NA|NA|TRBV30|TRBJ1-6
CAWNKGEPLHF
TGTGCCTGGAATAAAGGGGAGCCCCTCCACTTT
>TRBD1|once|TRBV7-2|TRBJ1-1
CASSLVERDRVAFF
TGTGCCAGCAGCTTAGTCGAGAGGGACAGGGTTGCTTTCTTT
>NA|NA|TRBV3-1/TRBV3-2|TRBJ1-1
CASSQVGGVNTEAFF
TGTGCCAGCAGCCAAGTGGGGGGGGTGAACACTGAAGCTTTCTTT
>TRBD2|once|TRBV4-3|TRBJ2-1
CASSQDASGLDGEQFF
TGCGCCAGCAGCCAAGACGCTAGCGGCCTTGATGGTGAGCAGTTCTTC
>NA|NA|TRBV5-6|TRBJ1-2
CASSFSVGGYTF
TGTGCCAGCAGCTTCAGCGTCGGTGGCTACACCTTC
>NA|NA|TRBV7-9|TRBJ1-5
CASSRGPGAGQPQHF
TGTGCCAGCAGCCGGGGCCCAGGGGCCGGTCAGCCCCAGCATTTT
>NA|NA|TRBV5-4|TRBJ1-2
CASSVRDGLYTF
TGTGCCAGCAGCGTACGGGACGGGCTCTACACCTTC
>NA|NA|TRBV28|TRBJ1-4
CASSTGLSNEKLFF
TGTGCCAGCAGTACCGGACTCAGTAATGAAAAACTGTTTTTT
>NA|NA|TRBV6-4|TRBJ1-5
CASSDPDRLWSNQPQHF
TGTGCCAGCAGTGACCCCGACAGGTTGTGGAGCAATCAGCCCCAGCATTTT
>NA|NA|TRBV24-1|TRBJ2-3
CATSDSPGRSTDTQYF
TGTGCCACCAGTGATTCCCCCGGCCGAAGCACAGATACGCAGTATTTT
>NA|NA|TRBV2|TRBJ1-3
CASKKDSGNTIYF
TGTGCCAGCAAGAAGGACTCTGGAAACACCATATATTTT
>TRBD1|NA|TRBV19|TRBJ1-5
CASSVSGGGNQPQHF
TGTGCCAGTAGCGTGTCAGGGGGAGGCAATCAGCCCCAGCATTTT
>NA|once|TRBV4-3|TRBJ1-2
CASSQGGGAANYGYTF
TGCGCCAGCAGCCAGGGCGGGGGGGCCGCGAACTATGGCTACACCTTC
>TRBD1|NA|TRBV6-1|TRBJ2-2
CASSEPGQVYTGELFF
TGTGCCAGCAGTGAACCGGGACAGGTGTACACCGGGGAGCTGTTTTTT
>NA|NA|TRBV5-5|TRBJ1-2
CASSLASNPSSYGYTF
TGTGCCAGCAGCTTGGCTTCCAATCCCTCTTCATATGGCTACACCTTC
>NA|NA|TRBV4-1|TRBJ2-6
CASSQTPGSGANVLTF
TGCGCCAGCAGCCAGACCCCTGGTTCTGGGGCCAACGTCCTGACTTTC
>TRBD2|NA|TRBV5-4|TRBJ2-1
CASILAGGGNEQFF
TGTGCCAGCATCCTAGCGGGGGGGGGCAATGAGCAGTTCTTC
>NA|few|TRBV19|TRBJ1-6
CASSIGGDSLHF
TGTGCCAGTAGTATTGGTGGGGACTCCCTCCACTTT
>NA|NA|TRBV4-1|TRBJ1-2
CASSHAGQSTNYGYTF
TGCGCCAGCAGCCACGCCGGACAGAGCACTAACTATGGCTACACCTTC
>NA|NA|TRBV6-5|TRBJ1-5
CASRGQPAGNQPQHF
TGTGCCAGCAGGGGACAACCCGCGGGCAATCAGCCCCAGCATTTT
>NA|NA|TRBV11-3|TRBJ2-3
CASSYRGTDTQYF
TGTGCCAGCAGCTACCGGGGCACAGATACGCAGTATTTT
>NA|NA|TRBV12-3/TRBV12-4|TRBJ2-7
CASSLEGDEQYF
TGTGCCAGCAGTTTGGAGGGGGACGAGCAGTACTTC
>TRBD1|NA|TRBV6-5|TRBJ1-1
CASRTGQGRGFF
TGTGCCAGCAGGACGGGACAGGGCCGGGGTTTCTTT
>TRBD2|NA|TRBV29-1|TRBJ2-1
CSGTSGLNEQFF
TGCAGCGGGACTAGCGGGCTCAATGAGCAGTTCTTC
>TRBD1|NA|TRBV13|TRBJ2-7
CASSLRGQGIHEQYF
TGTGCCAGCAGCTTAAGAGGACAGGGGATCCACGAGCAGTACTTC
>TRBD2|few|TRBV4-3|TRBJ2-5
CASSQAPTSGVETQYF
TGCGCCAGCAGCCAAGCCCCGACTAGCGGGGTTGAGACCCAGTACTTC
>TRBD2|once|TRBV14|TRBJ2-3
CASSSRDSGGDTQYF
TGTGCCAGCAGCTCCCGGGACTCGGGGGGGGATACGCAGTATTTT
>NA|NA|TRBV7-3|TRBJ2-7
CASSLDRSYEQYF
TGTGCCAGCAGCTTAGACAGATCGTACGAGCAGTACTTC
>NA|NA|TRBV5-6|TRBJ1-1
CASSLGQRGDGAFF
TGTGCCAGCAGCTTGGGACAGAGGGGTGACGGAGCTTTCTTT
>NA|NA|TRBV11-2|TRBJ1-5
CASSRGNQPQHF
TGTGCCAGCAGCCGGGGCAATCAGCCCCAGCATTTT
>TRBD2|NA|TRBV5-1|TRBJ2-7
CASSLGLAGGFGEQYF
TGCGCCAGCAGCTTGGGGCTAGCGGGGGGCTTTGGGGAGCAGTACTTC
>TRBD1|few|TRBV13|TRBJ1-6
CASSLAGTGESPLHF
TGTGCCAGCAGCTTAGCCGGGACAGGTGAATCACCCCTCCACTTT
>TRBD2|NA|TRBV9|TRBJ2-2
CASSVEDGLAGITGELFF
TGTGCCAGCAGCGTAGAAGATGGACTAGCGGGAATCACCGGGGAGCTGTTTTTT